Below are 20 T cell receptor beta chains sequenced from a single sample in a study of CXCR3-negative and CXCR3-positive naive CD8 T cells. cDNA libraries for TRB were generated by 5' RACE incorporating UMI labels. TCRdb re-called the 5' RACE reads; every CDR3 protein appears as one record, without DNA. This sample's clone table lists tens of thousands of distinct CDR3 sequences. The sample consisted of naive CXCR3- CD8+ T cells from blood. Subset denoted: CD45RO-CCR7+CD27+CD95- naive CD8+ T cells lacking CXCR3 (TNR3-). These receptors came from a human donor in good health. Some clones in this sample may be carry-over from other donors' samples.

This rearrangement joins TRBV2 to TRBJ2-7; TCRdb proposes TRBD1, but this gene call is untestable without DNA. CDR3 length equals 13 residues. Germline V gene data show CDR1 as SNHLY and CDR2 as FYNNEI. The CDR3 sequence: CASSVQGANEQYF.

This chain uses TRBV2 with TRBJ2-1; TCRdb outputs TRBD2, but without DNA this stays unchecked. The CDR3 runs to 17 residues. CDR1 and CDR2 (germline): SNHLY, FYNNEI. CDR3 sequence reads: CASSGEGGPTLNNEQFF. Combining the CDR3 with reference TRBV2 and TRBJ2-1 gives the whole variable domain EPEVTQTPSHQVTQMGQEVILRCVPISNHLYFYWYRQILGQKVEFLVSFYNNEISEKSEIFDDQFSVERPDGSNFTLKIRSTKLEDSAMYFCASSGEGGPTLNNEQFFGPGTRLTVL.

The V gene is TRBV29-1, the J gene TRBJ2-1; TCRdb names TRBD1, which stays unverified in the absence of DNA. Germline V CDR1 and CDR2: SQVTM, ANQGSEA. The CDR3 length is 13 residues. The CDR3 sequence: CSVGQRTLNEQFF.

V usage is TRBV29-1 and J usage is TRBJ1-2; TCRdb indicates TRBD1, and absent DNA this call remains unverified. The CDR3 loop spans 16 amino acids. From germline, CDR1 is SQVTM and CDR2 ANQGSEA. Here the CDR3 reads CSVEAPRDGDFYGYTF.

The chain recombines TRBV11-2 with TRBJ2-3; TCRdb picks TRBD1, but there is no DNA to check that call. Germline V CDR1 and CDR2: SGHAT, FQNNGV. The CDR3 spans 16 residues. This CDR3 reads CASSLRGQGNTDTQYF.

V gene TRBV29-1 combines with J gene TRBJ2-2; TCRdb's D gene call, TRBD1, goes unchecked for lack of DNA. The length of the CDR3 is 15 residues. Germline V gene data show CDR1 as SQVTM and CDR2 as ANQGSEA. CDR3 sequence: CSVEGRGRGTGELFF.

This rearrangement joins TRBV20-1 to TRBJ2-1. The CDR3 contains 14 residues. The germline V gene encodes CDR1 DFQATT and CDR2 SNEGSKA (reference sequence). The CDR3 loop reads CSARGRLRRNEQFF.

The chain employs TRBV7-8 and TRBJ1-5; TCRdb returns TRBD1, unconfirmable since there is no DNA. Per the germline V gene, CDR1 is SGHVS and CDR2 is FQNEAQ. The CDR3 is 17 amino acids. This chain's CDR3 is CASSPPFSGARVQPQHF.

The genes are TRBV20-1 and TRBJ2-6; TCRdb designates TRBD1, a call that cannot be tested without DNA. This CDR3 comprises 15 residues. Germline V gene data show CDR1 as DFQATT and CDR2 as SNEGSKA (reference sequence). The CDR3 sequence: CSAREEPHRPNVLTF.

The rearrangement uses TRBV27 and TRBJ2-1; TCRdb's D gene call, TRBD1, goes unchecked for lack of DNA. CDR1 is MNHEY, CDR2 SMNVEV, per germline (reference sequence). CDR3 length: 15 residues. CDR3 amino acids: CASSFRGRGLNEQFF.

The chain couples TRBV5-1 to TRBJ2-7; as DNA is missing, the TRBD1 call by TCRdb cannot be tested. The CDR3 has 14 amino acids. In germline, CDR1 is SGHRS, CDR2 YFSETQ. CDR3 loop: CASSRYRTDYEQYF.

The gene calls are TRBV7-7 and TRBJ2-1; the D call from TCRdb, TRBD1, cannot be confirmed without DNA. The CDR3 is 14 residues long. The germline V gene encodes CDR1 SSHAT and CDR2 FNYEAQ (reference sequence). CDR3 sequence reads: CANSPPGPLNEQFF.

This sequence joins TRBV7-8 and TRBJ1-5. This CDR3 comprises 16 residues. Germline CDR1 is SGHVS and CDR2 is FQNEAQ. The CDR3 protein is CASSLVTRSGNQPQHF.

This chain joins TRBV28 and TRBJ2-2; with no DNA, the TCRdb D assignment of TRBD1 cannot be verified. Germline V CDR1 and CDR2: MDHEN, SYDVKM. The CDR3 runs to 15 residues. The CDR3 protein is CASRQGQGGARELFF.

The chain's CDR3 is CASGFTIPGGRHTAELFF. The chain couples TRBV12-5 to TRBJ2-2; the TCRdb call, TRBD1, lacks DNA for checking. The CDR3 has 18 amino acids. Germline V gene lookup returns CDR1 LGHNT and CDR2 FRNRAP.

The rearrangement uses TRBV4-2 and TRBJ1-2; TCRdb returns TRBD1, unconfirmable since there is no DNA. CDR1 LGHNA and CDR2 YNFKEQ come from the germline V gene. The CDR3 loop spans 15 amino acids. The CDR3 reads CASSQRQGAHYGYTF.

The rearrangement uses TRBV28 and TRBJ2-1; TCRdb designates TRBD1, a call that cannot be tested without DNA. The length of the CDR3 is 16 residues. Germline lookup yields CDR1 MDHEN and CDR2 SYDVKM. This CDR3 reads CASSFPRDRRYNEQFF.

This rearrangement joins TRBV7-6 to TRBJ2-2. The CDR3 spans 13 residues. The germline CDR1 and CDR2 sequences are SGHVS and FNYEAQ. The CDR3 region is CASSSTNTGELFF.

V usage is TRBV12-3 or TRBV12-4 and J usage is TRBJ2-1; absent DNA, TCRdb's TRBD1 call cannot be checked. This CDR3 comprises 16 residues. The chain's CDR3 is CAGSSTTGSPHNEQFF.

The genes are TRBV30 and TRBJ2-1. This CDR3 is built from 15 residues. The germline V gene encodes CDR1 GTSNPN and CDR2 SVGIG (reference sequence). The CDR3 here is CAWSAETPTYNEQFF.